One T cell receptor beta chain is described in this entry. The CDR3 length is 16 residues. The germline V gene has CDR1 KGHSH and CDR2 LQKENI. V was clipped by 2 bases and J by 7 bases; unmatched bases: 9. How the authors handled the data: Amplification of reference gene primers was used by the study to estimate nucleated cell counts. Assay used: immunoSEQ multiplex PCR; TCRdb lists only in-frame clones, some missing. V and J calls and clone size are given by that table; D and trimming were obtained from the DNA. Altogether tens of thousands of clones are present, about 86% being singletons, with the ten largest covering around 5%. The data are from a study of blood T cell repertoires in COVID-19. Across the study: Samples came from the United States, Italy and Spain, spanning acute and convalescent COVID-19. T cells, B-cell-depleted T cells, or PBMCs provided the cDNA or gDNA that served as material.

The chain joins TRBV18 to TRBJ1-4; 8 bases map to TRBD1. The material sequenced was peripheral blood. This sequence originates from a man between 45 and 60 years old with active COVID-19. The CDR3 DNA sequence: TGTGCCAGCTCACCAGAATGGGGCAGGGGGCGTGAAAAACTGTTTTTT. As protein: CASSPEWGRGREKLFF.